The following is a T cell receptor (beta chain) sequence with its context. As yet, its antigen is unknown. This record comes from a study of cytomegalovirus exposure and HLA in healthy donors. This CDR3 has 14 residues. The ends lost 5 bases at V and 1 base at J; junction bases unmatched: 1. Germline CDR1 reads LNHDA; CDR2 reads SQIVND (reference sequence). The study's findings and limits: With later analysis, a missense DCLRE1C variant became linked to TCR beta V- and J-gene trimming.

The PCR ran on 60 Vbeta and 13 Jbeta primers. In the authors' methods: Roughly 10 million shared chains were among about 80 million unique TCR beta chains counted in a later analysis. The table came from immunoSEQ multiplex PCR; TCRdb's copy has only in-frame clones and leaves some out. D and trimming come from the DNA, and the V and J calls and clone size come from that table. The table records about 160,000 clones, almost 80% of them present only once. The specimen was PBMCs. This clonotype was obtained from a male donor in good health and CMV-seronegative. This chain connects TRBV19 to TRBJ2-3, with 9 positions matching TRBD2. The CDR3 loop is CASSPSGGTDTQYF. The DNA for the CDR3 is TGTGCCAGTAGTCCTAGCGGGGGCACAGATACGCAGTATTTT.